A single sample is the source of the 23 T cell receptor beta chains below, sequenced in a study of T cell changes during pregnancy in multiple sclerosis. TCRdb's copy holds only in-frame clones and misses some; the assay was immunoSEQ multiplex PCR. The sample lists 55,000 to 85,000 clones; just over 90% were seen once. Sequences were derived from peripheral blood, sampled after pregnancy. The receptors originated from a female donor with multiple sclerosis, enrolled in a pregnancy study.

This clone was counted between two and nine times. This sequence joins TRBV2 and TRBJ1-5, with TRBD1 identical over 7 bases. This CDR3 contains 15 residues. Trimming took 5 bases from V and 5 from J; bases not matched to a gene: 9. Germline values: CDR1 SNHLY, CDR2 FYNNEI. CDR3 protein: CASSPARTGDQPQHF. The CDR3 DNA reads TGTGCCAGCAGTCCTGCCCGAACAGGGGATCAGCCCCAGCATTTT.

The sample holds one count of this clone. This chain joins TRBV7-3 and TRBJ2-3; D is ambiguous. The V and J ends lost 5 bases and 6 bases respectively, with 12 bases between them. This CDR3 has 13 residues. CDR1 and CDR2 (germline): SGHTA, FQGTGA. The CDR3 here is CASSTSSRDTQYF. The CDR3 DNA sequence: TGTGCCAGCAGCACCTCCTCCAGGGATACGCAGTATTTT.

The V gene is TRBV6-5, the J gene TRBJ1-5, with D maybe TRBD1 (6 bases). The CDR3 length is 14 residues. Deletions cut 5 bases from V and 3 bases from J, with 11 bases between. CDR1 is MNHEY, CDR2 SVGAGI, per germline. This chain's CDR3 is CASSPGHPNQPQHF. Here the CDR3 DNA reads TGTGCCAGCAGTCCGGGACACCCCAATCAGCCCCAGCATTTT.

The V gene is TRBV29-1, the J gene TRBJ2-5; 7 bases fit TRBD2. The germline CDR1 and CDR2 sequences are SQVTM and ANQGSEA. This CDR3 has 13 residues. J gave up 2 bases and V 4 bases, and 4 bases lay outside the gene matches. As DNA, the CDR3 is TGCAGCGTTGCCGGGACTAATCAAGAGACCCAGTACTTC. Protein sequence: CSVAGTNQETQYF.

The rearrangement links TRBV5-6 to TRBJ2-5; D perhaps matches TRBD2 (6 bases). Germline V gives CDR1 SGHDT, CDR2 YYEEEE. This CDR3 spans 15 amino acids. Trimming left V 2 bases short and J 1 base short, with 12 bases between. CDR3 residues: CASSFEGGSQETQYF. Here the CDR3 DNA reads TGTGCCAGCAGCTTCGAGGGAGGATCCCAAGAGACCCAGTACTTC.

This clone was picked up one time. The chain recombines TRBV5-1 with TRBJ2-2; TRBD1 matches at 8 bases. CDR3 size: 15 residues. V gave up 9 bases and J gave up 5 bases; unmatched junction bases: 12. Germline CDR1 is SGHRS and CDR2 is YFSETQ. The chain's CDR3 is CATSWDQGATGELFF. The CDR3 nucleotides read TGCGCCACCTCGTGGGATCAGGGGGCTACCGGGGAGCTGTTTTTT.

The chain carries TRBV2 and TRBJ1-1, with D possibly matching TRBD1 (5 bases). The V gene's germline CDR1 is SNHLY and CDR2 FYNNEI. The length of the CDR3 is 14 residues. Trimming shortened V by 5 bases and J by 5 bases, and 15 bases separated the two germline ends. The CDR3 region is CASSPITGGTEAFF. The CDR3 DNA reads TGTGCCAGCAGTCCCATCACGGGGGGGACTGAAGCTTTCTTT.

The chain combines TRBV28 with TRBJ1-4; maybe TRBD1 (6 bases). Germline CDR1 reads MDHEN; CDR2 reads SYDVKM. V lost 5 bases to trimming and J lost 4 bases, with 11 bases between them. The CDR3 has 14 amino acids. CDR3 DNA: TGTGCCAGCAGTCTCAGGGGCAATAATGAAAAACTGTTTTTT. Its protein product is CASSLRGNNEKLFF.

The V call is TRBV19, the J call TRBJ1-5, with unresolved D. The CDR3 has 14 amino acids. V was clipped by 7 bases and J by 0 bases, with 10 bases between them. Germline lookup yields CDR1 LNHDA and CDR2 SQIVND (reference sequence). Here the CDR3 reads CASTRLDSNQPQHF. CDR3 nucleotides: TGTGCCAGTACCCGGTTAGATAGCAATCAGCCCCAGCATTTT.

This clone was recorded only once. This rearrangement joins TRBV27 to TRBJ2-1; no definite D call. Germline V lookup: CDR1 MNHEY, CDR2 SMNVEV (reference sequence). The CDR3 loop spans 11 amino acids. V lost 5 bases to trimming and J lost 8 bases, with 7 bases between them. The CDR3 sequence: CASSQAYEQFF. The CDR3 DNA reads TGTGCCAGCAGTCAAGCATATGAGCAGTTCTTC.

This chain uses TRBV9 with TRBJ2-3; D is unresolved. V was clipped by 6 bases and J by 1 base, with 12 bases between them. This CDR3 is built from 14 residues. Germline V gene lookup returns CDR1 SGDLS and CDR2 YYNGEE. CDR3 coding DNA: TGTGCCAGCATGCAGAGCGAGGGCACAGATACGCAGTATTTT. Protein: CASMQSEGTDTQYF.

The chain couples TRBV5-4 to TRBJ2-7, with D perhaps matching TRBD1 (6 bases). Deletions cut 0 bases from V and 0 bases from J, with 10 bases between. Germline V gene data show CDR1 as SGHNT and CDR2 as YYREEE (reference sequence). The CDR3 is made up of 15 amino acids. The DNA for the CDR3 is TGTGCCAGCAGCTTGGGACGGGACACCTCCTACGAGCAGTACTTC. It is translated as CASSLGRDTSYEQYF.

This clone has just one count. V is TRBV29-1 and J is TRBJ2-7; TRBD2 agrees at 11 bases. Germline V lookup: CDR1 SQVTM, CDR2 ANQGSEA. The CDR3 totals 14 residues. V was clipped by 5 bases and J by 4 bases; unmatched bases: 7. DNA for the CDR3: TGCAGCGTTTCACCAATAGCGGGAGGGTACGAGCAGTACTTC. Translating it yields CSVSPIAGGYEQYF.

CDR3 DNA sequence: TGTGCCAGCAGCCAAACCCGACTAGCGGGAGGCAACGAGCAGTACTTC. Amino acids: CASSQTRLAGGNEQYF. This chain links TRBV14 with TRBJ2-7, with 13 nucleotides matching TRBD2. The CDR3 is 16 amino acids. Germline loops: CDR1 SGHDN, CDR2 FVKESK. V gave up 2 bases and J gave up 5 bases; unmatched junction bases: 6. The whole variable domain, remainder taken from reference TRBV14 and TRBJ2-7, is EAGVTQFPSHSVIEKGQTVTLRCDPISGHDNLYWYRRVMGKEIKFLLHFVKESKQDESGMPNNRFLAERTGGTYSTLKVQPAELEDSGVYFCASSQTRLAGGNEQYFGPGTRLTVT.

V gene TRBV6-4 combines with J gene TRBJ2-2; D might be TRBD1 (6 bases). CDR1 and CDR2 (germline): MRHNA, SNTAGT. The CDR3 is 15 residues long. The V and J ends lost 5 bases and 0 bases respectively, with 10 bases between them. The CDR3 region is CASSTGSANTGELFF. The CDR3 DNA reads TGTGCCAGCAGTACAGGGTCGGCGAACACCGGGGAGCTGTTTTTT.

The chain recombines TRBV19 with TRBJ2-6; D gene ambiguous. This CDR3 spans 12 amino acids. The germline CDR1 and CDR2 sequences are LNHDA and SQIVND (reference sequence). Trimming removed 6 bases from V and 3 bases from J, with 3 bases in between. The CDR3 region is CASSFGANVLTF. CDR3 DNA: TGTGCCAGTAGCTTTGGGGCCAACGTCCTGACTTTC.

The rearrangement joins TRBV11-3 to TRBJ2-7; tentative D call: TRBD2 (6 bases). The CDR3 runs to 14 residues. Germline V gene sequence: CDR1 SGHNT, CDR2 YENEEA. V dropped 6 bases and J dropped 1 base, with 13 bases sitting between them. The CDR3 sequence: CASSPTGGSYEQYF. The CDR3 bases are TGTGCCAGCAGTCCCACCGGGGGATCCTACGAGCAGTACTTC.

The CDR3 loop is CASSLEGLGPIYEQYF. The CDR3, as DNA: TGTGCCAGCAGTTTAGAGGGACTCGGACCTATCTACGAGCAGTACTTC. The chain carries TRBV27 and TRBJ2-7, with D possibly matching TRBD2 (6 bases). The germline V and J ends were trimmed by 2 bases and 3 bases, with 17 bases remaining between them. From germline, CDR1 is MNHEY and CDR2 SMNVEV (reference sequence). The CDR3 loop spans 16 amino acids.

The chain carries TRBV6-4 and TRBJ1-5; 7 bases map to TRBD1. Looked up from germline, CDR1 is MRHNA and CDR2 is SNTAGT. The CDR3 extends over 17 amino acids. With 2 bases clipped from V and 2 bases from J, the junction kept 9 bases outside the gene matches. The CDR3 DNA reads TGTGCCAGCAGTGACGCCCCTGACAGGGACCGCAATCAGCCCCAGCATTTT. Its protein is CASSDAPDRDRNQPQHF.

This clone is deemed medium-sized (0.01 to 0.1%). The chain has TRBV6-4 and TRBJ2-1, with TRBD2 matching 13 bases. CDR1 is MRHNA and CDR2 is SNTAGT in the germline V gene. V lost 2 bases, J lost 8 bases, and 3 bases stayed unmatched. This CDR3 has 15 amino acids. The CDR3 is CASSDGTSGIDEQFF. The CDR3 DNA reads TGTGCCAGCAGTGACGGGACTAGCGGGATCGATGAGCAGTTCTTC.

The V and J genes are TRBV5-5 and TRBJ1-2; maybe TRBD1 (6 bases). Trimming stripped 3 bases from V and 4 bases from J, with 16 bases between. The CDR3 consists of 15 residues. Germline loops: CDR1 SGHKS, CDR2 YYEKEE (reference sequence). The DNA of the CDR3 is TGTGCCAGCAGCTCCCTCTTGCAGGGGACCTATGGCTACACCTTC. It yields the protein CASSSLLQGTYGYTF.

This chain joins TRBV19 and TRBJ2-7, with D tentatively TRBD2 (6 bases). Germline CDR1 and CDR2: LNHDA and SQIVND (reference sequence). CDR3 length: 15 amino acids. V lost 6 bases and J lost 0, with 15 bases in between. As DNA, the CDR3 is TGTGCCAGTAGCCTTTTCCCGACTAGCTCCTACGAGCAGTACTTC. The encoded protein is CASSLFPTSSYEQYF.

The chain links TRBV7-2 to TRBJ2-7, with D possibly being TRBD2 (6 bases). CDR3 size: 17 residues. V was trimmed by 3 bases and J by 4 bases, leaving 22 bases between them. CDR1 SGHTA and CDR2 FQGNSA come from the germline V gene. The CDR3 coding sequence is TGTGCCAGCAGCTTCACCGGGACTCGTTTTCACCAATACGAGCAGTACTTC. Translated, it gives CASSFTGTRFHQYEQYF.